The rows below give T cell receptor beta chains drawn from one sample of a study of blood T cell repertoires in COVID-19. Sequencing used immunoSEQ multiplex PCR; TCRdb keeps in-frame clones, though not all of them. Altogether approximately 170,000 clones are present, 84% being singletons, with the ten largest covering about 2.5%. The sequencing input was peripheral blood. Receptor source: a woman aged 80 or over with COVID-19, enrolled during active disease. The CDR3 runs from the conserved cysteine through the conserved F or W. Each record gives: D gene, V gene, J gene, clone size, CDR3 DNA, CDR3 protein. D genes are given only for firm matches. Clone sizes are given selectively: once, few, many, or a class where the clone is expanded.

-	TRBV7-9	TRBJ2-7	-	TGTGCCAGCAGCTTCCGAGAAAGCTCCTACGAGCAGTACTTC	CASSFRESSYEQYF
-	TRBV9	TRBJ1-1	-	TGTGCCAGCAGCGTAGACAGTTTGAACACTGAAGCTTTCTTT	CASSVDSLNTEAFF
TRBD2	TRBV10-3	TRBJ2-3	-	TGTGCCATCAGTGGCCCGGGACTAGCGACAGATACGCAGTATTTT	CAISGPGLATDTQYF
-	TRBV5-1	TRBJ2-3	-	TGCGCCAGCAGCTTGAAACTAGCATGGTCGTCAGATACGCAGTATTTT	CASSLKLAWSSDTQYF
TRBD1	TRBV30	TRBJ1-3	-	TGTGCCTGGAGTCCAGGGGGCGTAAACACCATATATTTT	CAWSPGGVNTIYF
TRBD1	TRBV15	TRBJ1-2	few	TGTGCCACCAGCGGACCGGACAGGGAATTCTATGGCTACACCTTC	CATSGPDREFYGYTF
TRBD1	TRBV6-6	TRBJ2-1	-	TGTGCCAGCAGTACAAACAGGGGATGGGAGCAGTTCTTC	CASSTNRGWEQFF
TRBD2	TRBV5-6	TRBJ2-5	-	TGTGCCAGCAGCTCTCTAGCGGGAGGCCAAGAGACCCAGTACTTC	CASSSLAGGQETQYF
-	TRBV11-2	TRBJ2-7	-	TGTGCCAGCTCCCGGGGCGCGGACTACTCCTACGAGCAGTACTTC	CASSRGADYSYEQYF
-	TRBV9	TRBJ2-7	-	TGTGCCAGCAGCTCAGCGGGCCCCTACGAGCAGTACTTC	CASSSAGPYEQYF
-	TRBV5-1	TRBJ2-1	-	TGCGCCAGCAGCTTCCGGCAGGGGCGAATAACTATCCATGAGCAGTTCTTC	CASSFRQGRITIHEQFF
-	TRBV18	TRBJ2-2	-	TGTGCCAGCTCACCGTTGGGGGCCGGCACCGGGGAGCTGTTTTTT	CASSPLGAGTGELFF
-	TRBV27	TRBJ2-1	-	TGTGCCAGCAGTTTTTTTCGCGGGACTCGCTACAATGAGCAGTTCTTC	CASSFFRGTRYNEQFF
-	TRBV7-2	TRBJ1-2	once	TGTGCCAGCAGCTTAGAGGCAGGGGATGGCTACACCTTC	CASSLEAGDGYTF
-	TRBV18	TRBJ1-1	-	TGTGCCAGCTCACCCCGGGGAGGGGTGAACACTGAAGCTTTCTTT	CASSPRGGVNTEAFF
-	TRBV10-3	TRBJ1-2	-	TGTGCCATCAGTGAGAACCTATACTATGGCTACACCTTC	CAISENLYYGYTF
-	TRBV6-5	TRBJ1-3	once	TGTGCCAGCAGTCGCCCAGGGGGAAACACCATATATTTT	CASSRPGGNTIYF
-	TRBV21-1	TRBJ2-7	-	TGTGCCAGCAGCACAACCGGGACAGGGGGCTCGTACGAGCAGTACTTC	CASSTTGTGGSYEQYF
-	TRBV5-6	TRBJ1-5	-	TGTGCCAGCAGCTCAACAGGGCGGTTAGATCAGCCCCAGCATTTT	CASSSTGRLDQPQHF
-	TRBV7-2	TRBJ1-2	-	TGTGCCAGCAGCTTAGCTTTGGGTACGCGAGGCTATGGCTACACCTTC	CASSLALGTRGYGYTF
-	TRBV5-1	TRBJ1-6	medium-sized	TGCGCCAGCAGCTTAAAGAGCGATTCACCCCTCCACTTT	CASSLKSDSPLHF
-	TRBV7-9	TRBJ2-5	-	TGTGCCAGCAGCTTGGTTTCAGGGTACCAAGAGACCCAGTACTTC	CASSLVSGYQETQYF
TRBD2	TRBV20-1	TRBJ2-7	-	TGCAGTGCTAGTAGCGGGGGCATCTACGAGCAGTACTTC	CSASSGGIYEQYF
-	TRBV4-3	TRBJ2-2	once	TGCGCCAGCAGCCAAGTGCCAGGGAACACCGGGGAGCTGTTTTTT	CASSQVPGNTGELFF
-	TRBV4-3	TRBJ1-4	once	TGCGCCAGCAGCCGCGATCGGGTGGTAACCAATGAAAAACTGTTTTTT	CASSRDRVVTNEKLFF
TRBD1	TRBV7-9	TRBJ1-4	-	TGTGCCAGCAGTTCAGGGGGTAATAATGAAAAACTGTTTTTT	CASSSGGNNEKLFF
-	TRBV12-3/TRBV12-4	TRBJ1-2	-	TGTGCCTCGTCGGGTTTCAACTATGGCTACACCTTC	CASSGFNYGYTF
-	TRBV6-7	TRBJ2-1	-	TGTGCCAGCAGTTCACTTAGGGAGTACAATGAGCAGTTCTTC	CASSSLREYNEQFF
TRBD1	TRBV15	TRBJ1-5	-	TGTGCCACCAGCAGACCGGACAGGGGGCGGCAGCCCCAGCATTTT	CATSRPDRGRQPQHF
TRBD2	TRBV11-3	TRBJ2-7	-	TGTGCCAGCAGCCCCGCGGCGAGCGGGAGGGCCAGTTACGAGCAGTACTTC	CASSPAASGRASYEQYF
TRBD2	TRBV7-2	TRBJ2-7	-	TGTGCCAGCAGACCTAGCGGGGACCACTACGAGCAGTACTTC	CASRPSGDHYEQYF
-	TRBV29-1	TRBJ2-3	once	TGCAGCGTTGAAGGGCAGGCACGTACCACAGATACGCAGTATTTT	CSVEGQARTTDTQYF
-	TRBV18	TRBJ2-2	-	TGTGCCAGCTCACCACTTACGGGAACCGGGGAGCTGTTTTTT	CASSPLTGTGELFF
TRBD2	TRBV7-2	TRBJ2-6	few	TGTGCCAGCAGCTCCCAGAGCGGGGGGTTTTCTGGGGCCAACGTCCTGACTTTC	CASSSQSGGFSGANVLTF
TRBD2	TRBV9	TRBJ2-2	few	TGTGCCAGCAGCGTAGCTACTAGCGGGAGCTTGGGAACCGGGGAGCTGTTTTTT	CASSVATSGSLGTGELFF
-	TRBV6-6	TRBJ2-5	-	TGTGCCAGCAGTCCCCCCCGGGGGCAAGAGACCCAGTACTTC	CASSPPRGQETQYF
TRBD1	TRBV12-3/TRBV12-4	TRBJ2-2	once	TGTGCCAGCAGTGTCGGGACAGTCGGGGAGCTGTTTTTT	CASSVGTVGELFF
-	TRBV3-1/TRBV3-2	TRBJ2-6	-	TGTGCCAGCAGCCATTGGGGCCGAGCTGGGGCCAACGTCCTGACTTTC	CASSHWGRAGANVLTF
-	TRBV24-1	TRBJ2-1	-	TGTGCCACCAGTGGTCCCAGCGGGTCCTACAATGAGCAGTTCTTC	CATSGPSGSYNEQFF
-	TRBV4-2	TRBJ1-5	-	TGTGCCAGCAGCCAAGAACAGTCCAATCAGCCCCAGCATTTT	CASSQEQSNQPQHF
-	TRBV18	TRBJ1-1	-	TGTGCCAGTCAGGAACAGACCATGAACACTGAAGCTTTCTTT	CASQEQTMNTEAFF
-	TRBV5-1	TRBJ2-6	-	TGCGCCAGCAGCTTGGGGGCAGGGGCTGGGGCCAACGTCCTGACTTTC	CASSLGAGAGANVLTF
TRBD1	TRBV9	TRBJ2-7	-	TGTGCCAGCAGCGTAGGGGGACAGGGGGCCTACGAGCAGTACTTC	CASSVGGQGAYEQYF
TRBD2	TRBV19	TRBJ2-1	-	TGTGCCAGTAGTAGTAATAGCGGGAGCCGCTCCTACAATGAGCAGTTCTTC	CASSSNSGSRSYNEQFF
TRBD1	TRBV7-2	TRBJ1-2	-	TGTGCCAGCAGCCGGGACAGTCTACGCACCTTC	CASSRDSLRTF
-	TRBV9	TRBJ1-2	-	TGTGCCAGCAGCGCGCTCCCAGGGGCGAGTGGAATCTATGGCTACACCTTC	CASSALPGASGIYGYTF
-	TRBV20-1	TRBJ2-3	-	TGCAGTGCTAGCCTCACAGATACGCAGTATTTT	CSASLTDTQYF
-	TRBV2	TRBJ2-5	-	TGTGCCAGCAGTCGGGTACAAGAGACCCAGTACTTC	CASSRVQETQYF
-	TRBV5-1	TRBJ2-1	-	TGCGCCAGCAGCTTGGAAGCAGGTTCTAATGAGCAGTTCTTC	CASSLEAGSNEQFF